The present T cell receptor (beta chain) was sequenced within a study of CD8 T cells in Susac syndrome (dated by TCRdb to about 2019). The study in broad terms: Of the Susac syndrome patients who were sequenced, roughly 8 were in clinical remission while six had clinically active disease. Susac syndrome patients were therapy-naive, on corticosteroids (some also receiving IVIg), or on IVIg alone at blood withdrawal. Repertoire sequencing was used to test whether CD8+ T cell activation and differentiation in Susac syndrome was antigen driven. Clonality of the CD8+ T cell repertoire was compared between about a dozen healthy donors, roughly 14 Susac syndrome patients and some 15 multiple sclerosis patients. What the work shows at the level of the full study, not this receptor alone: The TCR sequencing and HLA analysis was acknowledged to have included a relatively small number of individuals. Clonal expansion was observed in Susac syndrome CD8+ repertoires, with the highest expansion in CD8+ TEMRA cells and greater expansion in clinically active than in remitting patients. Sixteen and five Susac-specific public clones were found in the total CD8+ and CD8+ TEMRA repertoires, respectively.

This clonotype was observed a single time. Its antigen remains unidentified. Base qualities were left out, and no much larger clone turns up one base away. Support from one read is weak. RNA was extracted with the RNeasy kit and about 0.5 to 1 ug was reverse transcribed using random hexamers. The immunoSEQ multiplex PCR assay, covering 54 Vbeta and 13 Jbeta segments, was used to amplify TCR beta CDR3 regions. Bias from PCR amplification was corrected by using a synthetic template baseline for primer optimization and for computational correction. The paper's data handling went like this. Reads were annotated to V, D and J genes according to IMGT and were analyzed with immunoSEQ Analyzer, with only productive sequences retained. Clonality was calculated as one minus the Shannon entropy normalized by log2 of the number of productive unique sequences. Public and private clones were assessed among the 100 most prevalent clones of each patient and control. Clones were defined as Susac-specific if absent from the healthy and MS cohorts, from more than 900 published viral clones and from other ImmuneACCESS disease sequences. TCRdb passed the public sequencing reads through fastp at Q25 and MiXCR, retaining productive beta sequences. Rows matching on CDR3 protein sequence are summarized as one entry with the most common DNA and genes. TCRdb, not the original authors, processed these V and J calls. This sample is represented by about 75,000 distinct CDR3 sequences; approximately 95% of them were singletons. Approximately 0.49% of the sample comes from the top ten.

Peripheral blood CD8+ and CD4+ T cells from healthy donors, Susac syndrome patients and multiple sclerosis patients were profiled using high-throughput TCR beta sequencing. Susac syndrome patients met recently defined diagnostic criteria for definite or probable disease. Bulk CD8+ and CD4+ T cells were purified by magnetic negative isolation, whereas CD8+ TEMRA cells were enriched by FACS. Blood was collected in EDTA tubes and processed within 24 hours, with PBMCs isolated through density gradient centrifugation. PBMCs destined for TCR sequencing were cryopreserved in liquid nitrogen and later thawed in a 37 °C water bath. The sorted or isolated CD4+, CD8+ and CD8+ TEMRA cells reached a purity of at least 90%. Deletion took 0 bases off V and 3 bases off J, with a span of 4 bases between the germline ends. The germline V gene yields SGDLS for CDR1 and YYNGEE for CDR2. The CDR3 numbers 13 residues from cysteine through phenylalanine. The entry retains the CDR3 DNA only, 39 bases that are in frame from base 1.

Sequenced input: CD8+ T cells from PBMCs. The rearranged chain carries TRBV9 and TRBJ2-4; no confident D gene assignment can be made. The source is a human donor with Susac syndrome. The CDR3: CASSVEGKNIQYF. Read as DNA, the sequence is TGTGCCAGCAGCGTAGAGGGCAAAAACATTCAGTACTTC.